This is a list of T cell receptor beta chains from one sample in a study of T cell responses to AZD1222 COVID-19 vaccine. Method: immunoSEQ multiplex PCR; TCRdb's copy keeps in-frame clones and lacks some. The table records approximately 130,000 clones, about 90% of them present only once. The sample here was peripheral blood, taken on day 0 of AZD1222 vaccination. Receptors were obtained from an adult in good health. Each CDR3 is given with its conserved first and last residue. D genes are given only for firm matches. A row's size may be missing; if present it is once, few, many or a size class.

-	-	TRBV11-2	16	TRBJ1-1	CASSLDPGLRNTEAFF	TGTGCCAGCAGCTTAGATCCGGGACTACGGAACACTGAAGCTTTCTTT
-	-	TRBV28	13	TRBJ1-2	CASLGFANYGYTF	TGTGCCAGCCTAGGTTTTGCTAACTATGGCTACACCTTC
-	-	TRBV12-5	14	TRBJ1-1	CASGTGVEGTEAFF	TGTGCTAGTGGTACGGGGGTTGAGGGAACTGAAGCTTTCTTT
-	once	TRBV6-5	15	TRBJ1-2	CASRKLQEGNYGYTF	TGTGCCAGCAGAAAGTTACAGGAAGGGAACTATGGCTACACCTTC
TRBD1	-	TRBV7-3	14	TRBJ2-1	CASSPDRGYNEQFF	TGTGCCAGCAGCCCCGACAGGGGGTACAATGAGCAGTTCTTC
TRBD1	-	TRBV24-1	11	TRBJ2-7	CATRDRGEQYF	TGTGCCACCCGGGACAGGGGTGAGCAGTACTTC
-	-	TRBV5-4	16	TRBJ2-2	CASSLGAPRNTGELFF	TGTGCCAGCAGCTTGGGGGCGCCCCGGAACACCGGGGAGCTGTTTTTT
-	-	TRBV2	13	TRBJ1-1	CASSEAPNTEAFF	TGTGCCAGCAGTGAGGCACCAAACACTGAAGCTTTCTTT
-	-	TRBV21-1	19	TRBJ1-2	CASSKVGKFRTRVNYGYTF	TGTGCCAGCAGCAAAGTGGGTAAGTTTAGGACAAGAGTAAACTATGGCTACACCTTC
-	-	TRBV30	13	TRBJ2-7	CAWSGTGSYEQYF	TGTGCCTGGAGTGGGACCGGCTCCTACGAGCAGTACTTC
-	-	TRBV5-1	15	TRBJ1-6	CASSPSQGNNSPLHF	TGCGCCAGCAGCCCAAGTCAGGGAAACAATTCACCCCTCCACTTT
TRBD1	-	TRBV5-4	14	TRBJ1-4	CASREGQGGEKLFF	TGTGCCAGCAGAGAGGGACAGGGTGGTGAAAAACTGTTTTTT
TRBD1	-	TRBV18	14	TRBJ2-7	CASSAQGSPYEQYF	TGTGCCAGCTCAGCACAGGGGAGCCCCTACGAGCAGTACTTC
TRBD1	-	TRBV2	15	TRBJ2-1	CASSEELGTGYEQFF	TGTGCCAGCAGTGAAGAACTCGGGACAGGGTATGAGCAGTTCTTC
-	-	TRBV11-2	17	TRBJ2-2	CASKSRGVLLNTGELFF	TGTGCCAGCAAATCCCGCGGGGTCCTATTGAACACCGGGGAGCTGTTTTTT